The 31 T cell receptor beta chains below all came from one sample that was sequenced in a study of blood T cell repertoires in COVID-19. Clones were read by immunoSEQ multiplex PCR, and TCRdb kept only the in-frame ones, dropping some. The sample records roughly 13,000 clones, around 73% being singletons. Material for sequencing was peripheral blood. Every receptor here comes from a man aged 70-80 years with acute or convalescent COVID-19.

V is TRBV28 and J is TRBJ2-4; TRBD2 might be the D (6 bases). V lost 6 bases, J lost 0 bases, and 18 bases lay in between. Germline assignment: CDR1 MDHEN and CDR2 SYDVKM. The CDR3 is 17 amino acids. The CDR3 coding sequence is TGTGCCAGCAGCCGGGATGTGGGGGGACTAGCCAAAAACATTCAGTACTTC. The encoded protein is CASSRDVGGLAKNIQYF.

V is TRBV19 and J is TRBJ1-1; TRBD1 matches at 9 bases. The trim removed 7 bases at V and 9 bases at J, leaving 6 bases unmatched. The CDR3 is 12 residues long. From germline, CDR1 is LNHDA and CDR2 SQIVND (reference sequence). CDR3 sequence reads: CASTGTGLKAFF. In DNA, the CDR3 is TGTGCCAGTACCGGGACAGGGTTGAAAGCTTTCTTT.

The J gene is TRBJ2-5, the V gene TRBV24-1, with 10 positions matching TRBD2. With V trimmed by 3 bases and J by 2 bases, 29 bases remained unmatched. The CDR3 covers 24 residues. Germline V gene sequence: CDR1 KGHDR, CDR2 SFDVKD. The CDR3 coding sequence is TGTGCCACCAGTGATCCGGCGGTTCCAGAGCGGGAGGGCCGGAATGTTTTACGGCAAGAGACCCAGTACTTC. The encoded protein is CATSDPAVPEREGRNVLRQETQYF.

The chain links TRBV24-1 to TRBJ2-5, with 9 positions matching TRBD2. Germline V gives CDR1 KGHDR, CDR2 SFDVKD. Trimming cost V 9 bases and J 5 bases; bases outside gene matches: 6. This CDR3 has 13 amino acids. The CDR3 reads CATDLAGRETQYF. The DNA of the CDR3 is TGTGCCACCGATCTAGCGGGAAGGGAGACCCAGTACTTC.

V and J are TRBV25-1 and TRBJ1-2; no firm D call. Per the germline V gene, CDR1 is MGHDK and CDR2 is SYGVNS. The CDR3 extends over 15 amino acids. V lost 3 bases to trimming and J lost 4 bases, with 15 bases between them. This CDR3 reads CASSDVTEYGYGYTF. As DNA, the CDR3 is TGTGCCAGCAGTGATGTAACGGAGTATGGCTATGGCTACACCTTC.

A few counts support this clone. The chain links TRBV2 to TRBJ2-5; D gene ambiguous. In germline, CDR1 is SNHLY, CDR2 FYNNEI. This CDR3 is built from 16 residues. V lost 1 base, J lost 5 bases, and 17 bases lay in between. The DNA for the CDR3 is TGTGCCAGCAGTGAAGAGATCGGCCTCTGGCGGGAGACCCAGTACTTC. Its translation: CASSEEIGLWRETQYF.

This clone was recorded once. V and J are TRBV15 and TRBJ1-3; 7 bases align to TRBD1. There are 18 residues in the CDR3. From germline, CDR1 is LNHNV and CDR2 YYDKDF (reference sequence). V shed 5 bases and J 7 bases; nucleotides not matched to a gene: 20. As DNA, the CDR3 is TGTGCCACCAGCCGACGCCGGGACAGAGGGAACCCCCGGAACACCATATATTTT. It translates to CATSRRRDRGNPRNTIYF. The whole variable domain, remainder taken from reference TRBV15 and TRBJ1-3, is DAMVIQNPRYQVTQFGKPVTLSCSQTLNHNVMYWYQQKSSQAPKLLFHYYDKDFNNEADTPDNFQSRRPNTSFCFLDIRSPGLGDTAMYLCATSRRRDRGNPRNTIYFGEGSWLTVV.

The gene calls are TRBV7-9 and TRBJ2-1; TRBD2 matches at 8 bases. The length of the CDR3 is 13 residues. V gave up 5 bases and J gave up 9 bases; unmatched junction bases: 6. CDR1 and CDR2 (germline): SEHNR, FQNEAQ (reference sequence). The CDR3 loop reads CASSTGLAGEQFF. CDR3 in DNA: TGTGCCAGCAGCACCGGACTAGCAGGTGAGCAGTTCTTC.

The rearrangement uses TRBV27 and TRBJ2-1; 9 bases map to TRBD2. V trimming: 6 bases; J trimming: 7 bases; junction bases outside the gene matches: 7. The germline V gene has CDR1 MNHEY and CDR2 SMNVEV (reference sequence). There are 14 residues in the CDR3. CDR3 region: CASRRAGGPNEQFF. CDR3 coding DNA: TGTGCCAGCAGGAGGGCGGGAGGGCCGAATGAGCAGTTCTTC.

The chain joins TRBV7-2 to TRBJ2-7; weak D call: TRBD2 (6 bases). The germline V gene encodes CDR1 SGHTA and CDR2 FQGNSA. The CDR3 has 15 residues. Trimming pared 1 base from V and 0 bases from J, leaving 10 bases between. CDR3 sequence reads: CASSLGAGLSYEQYF. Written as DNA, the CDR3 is TGTGCCAGCAGCTTAGGAGCGGGCCTCTCCTACGAGCAGTACTTC.

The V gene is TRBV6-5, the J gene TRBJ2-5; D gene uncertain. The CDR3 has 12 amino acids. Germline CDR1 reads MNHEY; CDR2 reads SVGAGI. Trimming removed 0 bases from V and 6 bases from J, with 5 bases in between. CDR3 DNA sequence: TGTGCCAGCAGTTACTCGAGGAAGACCCAGTACTTC. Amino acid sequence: CASSYSRKTQYF.

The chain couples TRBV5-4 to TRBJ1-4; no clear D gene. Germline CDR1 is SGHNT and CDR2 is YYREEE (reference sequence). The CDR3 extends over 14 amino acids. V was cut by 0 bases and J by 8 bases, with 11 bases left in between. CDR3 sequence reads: CASSLDPFEEKLFF. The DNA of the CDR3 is TGTGCCAGCAGCTTGGATCCCTTCGAGGAAAAACTGTTTTTT.

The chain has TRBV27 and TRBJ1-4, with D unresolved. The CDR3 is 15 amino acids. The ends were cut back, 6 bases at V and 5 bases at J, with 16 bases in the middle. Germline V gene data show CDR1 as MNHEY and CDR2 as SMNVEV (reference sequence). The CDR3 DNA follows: TGTGCCAGCAGGCCCCACGACTTACTGAATGAAAAACTGTTTTTT. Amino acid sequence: CASRPHDLLNEKLFF.

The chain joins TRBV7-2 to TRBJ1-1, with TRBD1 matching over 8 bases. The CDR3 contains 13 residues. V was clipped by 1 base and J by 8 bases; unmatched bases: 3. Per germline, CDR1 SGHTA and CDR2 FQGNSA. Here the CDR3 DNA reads TGTGCCAGCAGCTTAGGCCGGGACAGGGAAGCTTTCTTT. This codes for CASSLGRDREAFF.

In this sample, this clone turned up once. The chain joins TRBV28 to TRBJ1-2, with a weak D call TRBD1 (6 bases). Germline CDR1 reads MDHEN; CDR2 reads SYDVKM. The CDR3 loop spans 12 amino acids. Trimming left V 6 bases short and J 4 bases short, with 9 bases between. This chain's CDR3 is CASSPGVYGYTF. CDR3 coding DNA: TGTGCCAGCAGCCCAGGGGTCTATGGCTACACCTTC.

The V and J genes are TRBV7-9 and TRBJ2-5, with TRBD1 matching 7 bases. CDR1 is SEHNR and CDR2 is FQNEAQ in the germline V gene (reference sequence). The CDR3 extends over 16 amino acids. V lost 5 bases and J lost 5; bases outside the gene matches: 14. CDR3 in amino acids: CASSLPPGGSSETQYF. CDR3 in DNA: TGTGCCAGCAGCCTACCTCCAGGGGGTAGTAGTGAGACCCAGTACTTC.

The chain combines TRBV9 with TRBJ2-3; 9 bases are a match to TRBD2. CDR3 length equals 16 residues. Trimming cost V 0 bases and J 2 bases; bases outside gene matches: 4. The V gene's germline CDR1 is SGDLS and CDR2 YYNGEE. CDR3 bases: TGTGCCAGCAGCGTAGAAGCGGGAGGATACACAGATACGCAGTATTTT. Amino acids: CASSVEAGGYTDTQYF.

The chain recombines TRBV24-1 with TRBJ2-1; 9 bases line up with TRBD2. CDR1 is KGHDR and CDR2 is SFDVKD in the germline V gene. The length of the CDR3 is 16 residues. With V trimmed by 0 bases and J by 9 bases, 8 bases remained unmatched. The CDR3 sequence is CATSDLGSGGGLEQFF. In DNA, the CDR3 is TGTGCCACCAGTGATTTGGGTAGCGGGGGAGGACTTGAGCAGTTCTTC.

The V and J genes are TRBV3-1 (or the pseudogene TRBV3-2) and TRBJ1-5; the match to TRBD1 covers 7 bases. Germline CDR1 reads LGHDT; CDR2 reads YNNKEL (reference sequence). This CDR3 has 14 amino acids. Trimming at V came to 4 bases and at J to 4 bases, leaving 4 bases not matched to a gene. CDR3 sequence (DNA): TGTGCCAGCAGCCGACGGGACAGTAATCAGCCCCAGCATTTT. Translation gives CASSRRDSNQPQHF.

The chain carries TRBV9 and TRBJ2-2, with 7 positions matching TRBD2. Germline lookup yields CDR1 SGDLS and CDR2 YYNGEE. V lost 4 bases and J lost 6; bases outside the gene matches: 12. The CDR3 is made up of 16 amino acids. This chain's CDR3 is CASSFRRGSPSGELFF. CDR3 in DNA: TGTGCCAGCAGCTTTCGGCGGGGGTCCCCGTCCGGGGAGCTGTTTTTT.

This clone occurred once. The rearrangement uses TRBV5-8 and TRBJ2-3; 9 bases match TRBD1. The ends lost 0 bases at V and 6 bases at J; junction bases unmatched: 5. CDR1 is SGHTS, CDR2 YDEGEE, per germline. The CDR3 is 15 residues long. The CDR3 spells CASSLGTGVQDTQYF. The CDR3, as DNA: TGTGCCAGCAGCTTGGGGACAGGGGTTCAGGATACGCAGTATTTT.

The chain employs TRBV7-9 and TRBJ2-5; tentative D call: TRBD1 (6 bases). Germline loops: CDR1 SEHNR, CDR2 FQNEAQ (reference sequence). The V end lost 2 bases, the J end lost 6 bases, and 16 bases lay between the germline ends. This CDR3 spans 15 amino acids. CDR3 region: CASSLTQGRDKTQYF. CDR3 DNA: TGTGCCAGCAGCTTAACACAGGGCCGGGACAAGACCCAGTACTTC.

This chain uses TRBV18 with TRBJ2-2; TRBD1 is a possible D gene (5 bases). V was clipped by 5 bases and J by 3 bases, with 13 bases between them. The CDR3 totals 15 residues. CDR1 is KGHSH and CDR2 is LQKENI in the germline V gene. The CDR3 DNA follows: TGTGCCAGCTCAGATACTTCAGGGTACACCGGGGAGCTGTTTTTT. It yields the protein CASSDTSGYTGELFF.

The CDR3 DNA sequence: TGCGCCAGCAGCCAAGATAGTCGAAGCGAGCAGTACTTC. Protein product: CASSQDSRSEQYF. This chain connects TRBV4-3 to TRBJ2-7; no definite D call. V was cut by 0 bases and J by 6 bases, with 9 bases left in between. Germline V gene sequence: CDR1 LGHNA, CDR2 YSLEER. The CDR3 runs to 13 residues.

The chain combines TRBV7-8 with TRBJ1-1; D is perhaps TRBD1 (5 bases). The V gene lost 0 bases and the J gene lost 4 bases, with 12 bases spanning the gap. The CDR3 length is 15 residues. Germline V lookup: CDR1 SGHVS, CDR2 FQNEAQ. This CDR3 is CASSLAITGRTEAFF. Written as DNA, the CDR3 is TGTGCCAGCAGCTTAGCTATAACAGGTCGCACTGAAGCTTTCTTT.

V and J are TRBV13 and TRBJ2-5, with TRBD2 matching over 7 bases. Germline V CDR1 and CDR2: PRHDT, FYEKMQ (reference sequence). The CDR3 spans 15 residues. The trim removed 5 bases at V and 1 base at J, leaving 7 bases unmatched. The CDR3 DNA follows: TGTGCCAGCAGCATAAGCGGGAATATCCAAGAGACCCAGTACTTC. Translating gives CASSISGNIQETQYF.

As DNA, the CDR3 is TGCGCCAGCAGCCAAGATCTTAGCGGGAGCACCGGGGAGCTGTTTTTT. This sequence encodes CASSQDLSGSTGELFF. The rearrangement joins TRBV4-3 to TRBJ2-2; 9 nucleotides match TRBD2. Germline values: CDR1 LGHNA, CDR2 YSLEER. The V and J ends lost 0 bases and 4 bases, in that order; junction bases with no gene match: 3. The CDR3 spans 16 residues.

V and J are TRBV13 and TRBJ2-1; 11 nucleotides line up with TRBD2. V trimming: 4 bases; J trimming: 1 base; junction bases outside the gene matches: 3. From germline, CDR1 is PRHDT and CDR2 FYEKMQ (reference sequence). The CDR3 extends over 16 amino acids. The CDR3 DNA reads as TGTGCCAGCAGCTCACCTAGCGGGAGGTCCTACAATGAGCAGTTCTTC. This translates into CASSSPSGRSYNEQFF.

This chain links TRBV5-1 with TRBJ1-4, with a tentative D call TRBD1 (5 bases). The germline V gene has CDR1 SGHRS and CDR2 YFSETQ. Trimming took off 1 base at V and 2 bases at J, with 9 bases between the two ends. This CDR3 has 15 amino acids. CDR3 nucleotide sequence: TGCGCCAGCAGCTTGCATAGGGGCACTAATGAAAAACTGTTTTTT. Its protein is CASSLHRGTNEKLFF.

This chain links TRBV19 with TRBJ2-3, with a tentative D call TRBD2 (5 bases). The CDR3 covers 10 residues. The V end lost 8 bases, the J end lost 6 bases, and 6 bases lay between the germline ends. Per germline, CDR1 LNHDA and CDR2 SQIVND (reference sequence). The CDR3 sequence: CASEGDTQYF. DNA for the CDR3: TGTGCCAGTGAGGGTGATACGCAGTATTTT. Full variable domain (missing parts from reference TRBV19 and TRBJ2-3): DGGITQSPKYLFRKEGQNVTLSCEQNLNHDAMYWYRQDPGQGLRLIYYSQIVNDFQKGDIAEGYSVSREKKESFPLTVTSAQKNPTAFYLCASEGDTQYFGPGTRLTVL.

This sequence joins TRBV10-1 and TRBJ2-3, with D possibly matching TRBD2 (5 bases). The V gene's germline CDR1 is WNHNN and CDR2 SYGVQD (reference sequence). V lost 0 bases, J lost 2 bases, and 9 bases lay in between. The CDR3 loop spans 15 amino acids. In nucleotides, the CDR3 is TGCGCCAGCAGTGAGTCTCCTAGCCCCACAGATACGCAGTATTTT. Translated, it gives CASSESPSPTDTQYF.